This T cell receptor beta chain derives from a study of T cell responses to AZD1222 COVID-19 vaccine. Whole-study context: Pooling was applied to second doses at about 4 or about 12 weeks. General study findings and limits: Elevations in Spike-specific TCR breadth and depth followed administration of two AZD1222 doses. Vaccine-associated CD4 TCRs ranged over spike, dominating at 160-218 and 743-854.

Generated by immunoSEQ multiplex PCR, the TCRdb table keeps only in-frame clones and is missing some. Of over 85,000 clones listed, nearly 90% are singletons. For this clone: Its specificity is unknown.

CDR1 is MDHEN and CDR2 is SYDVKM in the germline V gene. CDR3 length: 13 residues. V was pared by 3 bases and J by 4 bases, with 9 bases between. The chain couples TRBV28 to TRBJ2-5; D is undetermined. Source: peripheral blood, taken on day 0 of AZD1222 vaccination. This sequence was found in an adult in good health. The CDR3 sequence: CASSLTILETQYF. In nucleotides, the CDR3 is TGTGCCAGCAGTTTGACAATCTTAGAGACCCAGTACTTC.